Shown below are 32 T cell receptor beta chains from a single sample sequenced in a study of cytomegalovirus exposure and HLA in healthy donors (dated by TCRdb to 2016 to 2017). The library relied on the immunoSEQ multiplex PCR assay. For the multiplex PCR, a mixture combining 60 forward primers for TCR Vbeta segments and 13 reverse primers for TCR Jbeta segments was used. TCRdb obtained this table from immuneACCESS and retained in-frame rearrangements with V and J assigned. These tables miss some clones; where compared with another copy, unresolved V genes account for less than half of the shortfall, and the remainder is unexplained. This sample holds roughly 200,000 clones; around 77% were observed only once. The top ten clonotypes cover approximately 2% of the sample. Material: PBMCs. All receptors come from a man aged 30 to 45 in good health and CMV-seronegative.

The sample holds a few counts of this clone. The chain uses TRBV6-1 and TRBJ2-1; 9 bases align to TRBD2. Per germline, CDR1 MNHNS and CDR2 SASEGT. The V gene end was trimmed by 4 bases and the J gene end by 8 bases; junction bases not matched to a gene: 6. The CDR3 runs 14 residues. CDR3 protein: CASSGGTSLDEQFF. The CDR3 DNA reads as TGTGCCAGCAGTGGAGGGACTAGCTTAGATGAGCAGTTCTTC.

The chain couples TRBV5-1 to TRBJ2-2, with 8 bases aligning to TRBD1. Germline trimming cut 9 bases from V and 1 base from J; bases unmatched to any gene: 2. Germline V CDR1 and CDR2: SGHRS, YFSETQ. This CDR3 region has 13 residues. CDR3 protein: CATGQGNTGELFF. CDR3 DNA sequence: TGCGCCACCGGACAGGGGAACACCGGGGAGCTGTTTTTT.

In this sample, this clone turned up a few times. The rearrangement joins TRBV5-1 to TRBJ1-2, with TRBD1 matching 9 bases. The trim removed 4 bases at V and 4 bases at J, leaving 5 bases unmatched. In germline, CDR1 is SGHRS, CDR2 YFSETQ. The CDR3 is made up of 14 amino acids. The CDR3 bases are TGCGCCAGCAGCGACGGACAGGGGCTCTATGGCTACACCTTC. Encoded protein: CASSDGQGLYGYTF.

The rearrangement links TRBV29-1 to TRBJ2-7, with D maybe TRBD1 (6 bases). The germline CDR1 and CDR2 sequences are SQVTM and ANQGSEA. V gave up 4 bases and J gave up 0 bases, with 10 bases separating them. This CDR3 has 13 residues. The CDR3 DNA reads as TGCAGCGTTGTTCAGGGGACCTCCTACGAGCAGTACTTC. Translating gives CSVVQGTSYEQYF.

The chain couples TRBV28 to TRBJ1-6; D may be TRBD1 (5 bases). Germline values: CDR1 MDHEN, CDR2 SYDVKM. The CDR3 is 19 residues long. V was clipped by 4 bases and J by 3 bases, with 22 bases between them. The CDR3 reads CASSSPQTDPEFYNSPLHF. The CDR3 coding sequence is TGTGCCAGCAGTTCCCCCCAGACAGACCCGGAGTTCTATAATTCACCCCTCCACTTT.

This clone was counted between two and nine times. The rearrangement links TRBV29-1 to TRBJ2-3; 11 positions match TRBD2. Germline lookup yields CDR1 SQVTM and CDR2 ANQGSEA. With V trimmed by 1 base and J by 1 base, 7 bases remained unmatched. The CDR3 is made up of 17 amino acids. CDR3 coding DNA: TGCAGCGTTGAAGGTAGCGGGAGGGCCTGGGGCACAGATACGCAGTATTTT. Its protein is CSVEGSGRAWGTDTQYF.

This chain joins TRBV28 and TRBJ1-5; no firm D call. Germline V gene data show CDR1 as MDHEN and CDR2 as SYDVKM. Trimming stripped 7 bases from V and 7 bases from J, with 20 bases between. The CDR3 extends over 15 amino acids. CDR3 amino acids: CASNTLGAGGQPQHF. The CDR3, as DNA: TGTGCCAGCAACACTCTCGGTGCAGGAGGGCAGCCCCAGCATTTT.

This clone is a singleton in its sample. This chain joins TRBV10-2 and TRBJ1-5, with 7 bases matching TRBD1. The germline CDR1 and CDR2 sequences are WSHSY and SAAADI. The CDR3 extends over 16 amino acids. V lost 6 bases and J lost 0; bases outside the gene matches: 8. In DNA form, the CDR3 reads TGCGCCAGCAGCACCGGGACAGTGACTAGCAATCAGCCCCAGCATTTT. Protein product: CASSTGTVTSNQPQHF.

This clone came up a few times. The rearrangement uses TRBV25-1 and TRBJ1-4; 9 positions agree with TRBD1. Germline loops: CDR1 MGHDK, CDR2 SYGVNS. CDR3 length: 17 amino acids. The V segment lost 4 bases and the J segment 4 bases; nucleotides outside the gene matches: 10. The CDR3 sequence: CASSVRGQGGLNEKLFF. The CDR3 DNA reads as TGTGCCAGCAGTGTACGGGGACAGGGAGGGCTTAATGAAAAACTGTTTTTT.

The chain uses TRBV28 and TRBJ1-4; D possibly corresponds to TRBD1 (6 bases). Trimming left V 2 bases short and J 5 bases short, with 12 bases between. CDR1 MDHEN and CDR2 SYDVKM come from the germline V gene. The CDR3 is made up of 15 amino acids. CDR3 in amino acids: CASSLMLGANEKLFF. The CDR3 DNA reads as TGTGCCAGCAGTTTAATGTTGGGGGCGAATGAAAAACTGTTTTTT.

The J gene is TRBJ2-3, the V gene TRBV30, with TRBD2 matching 8 bases. Germline V gene lookup returns CDR1 GTSNPN and CDR2 SVGIG (reference sequence). V was pared by 5 bases and J by 0 bases, with 13 bases of the junction left unmatched. The CDR3 sequence is 17 residues long. The CDR3 nucleotides are TGTGCCTGGTACCGGACCCTTAGCGGGATTAGCACAGATACGCAGTATTTT. Its translation: CAWYRTLSGISTDTQYF.

The chain couples TRBV5-3 to TRBJ2-1, with D possibly TRBD1 on 6 matching bases. TRBV5-3 is an ORF, with its function uncertain. V lost 1 base and J lost 7, with 9 bases in between. The CDR3 covers 13 residues. The DNA for the CDR3 is TGTGCCAGAAGCTTGAGCCAGGGGAATGAGCAGTTCTTC. Residues: CARSLSQGNEQFF.

The chain has TRBV7-3 and TRBJ2-1, with 9 bases identical to TRBD1. The CDR3 spans 16 residues. The junction had 11 bases not matched to a gene; V was cut back by 5 bases and J by 6 bases. The germline V gene has CDR1 SGHTA and CDR2 FQGTGA. This chain's CDR3 is CASSPRWTGVSNEQFF. The CDR3 DNA follows: TGTGCCAGCAGCCCTAGATGGACAGGGGTTAGCAATGAGCAGTTCTTC.

The CDR3 loop reads CASSDTTRHEQYF. CDR3 in DNA: TGCGCCAGCAGTGATACGACAAGGCACGAGCAGTACTTC. V usage is TRBV10-1 and J usage is TRBJ2-7; D not resolved. Germline assignment: CDR1 WNHNN and CDR2 SYGVQD (reference sequence). Trimming pared 3 bases from V and 5 bases from J, leaving 11 bases between. This CDR3 spans 13 amino acids.

The rearrangement links TRBV7-2 to TRBJ1-2, with 7 bases fitting TRBD1. Germline V gene sequence: CDR1 SGHTA, CDR2 FQGNSA. The CDR3 covers 17 residues. V lost 7 bases to trimming and J lost 3 bases; unmatched junction nucleotides: 17. CDR3 loop: CASTRWTGGGGDYGYTF. The CDR3 DNA reads TGTGCCAGCACGCGGTGGACAGGCGGCGGTGGAGACTATGGCTACACCTTC.

This chain connects TRBV11-2 to TRBJ2-5; D is undetermined. Germline V CDR1 and CDR2: SGHAT, FQNNGV. The CDR3 spans 12 residues. V was trimmed by 1 base and J by 5 bases, leaving 5 bases between them. The chain's CDR3 is CASSLVQETQYF. The CDR3 DNA reads as TGTGCCAGCAGCTTAGTACAGGAGACCCAGTACTTC.

V and J are TRBV27 and TRBJ1-3; 8 bases are shared with TRBD1. J was trimmed by 4 bases and V by 2 bases; bases with no gene match: 7. The CDR3 extends over 16 amino acids. Per the germline V gene, CDR1 is MNHEY and CDR2 is SMNVEV (reference sequence). The CDR3 sequence is CASSLTPGGQGNTIYF. The CDR3 DNA reads TGTGCCAGCAGTTTAACTCCAGGGGGCCAAGGAAACACCATATATTTT.

The V and J genes are TRBV15 and TRBJ2-7; 7 bases are shared with TRBD1. The CDR3 covers 15 residues. Germline values: CDR1 LNHNV, CDR2 YYDKDF (reference sequence). J lost 4 bases, V lost 0 bases, and 6 bases had no gene match. CDR3 in amino acids: CATSREGQINYEQYF. CDR3 in DNA: TGTGCCACCAGCAGAGAGGGACAGATAAATTACGAGCAGTACTTC. Full variable domain (missing parts from reference TRBV15 and TRBJ2-7): DAMVIQNPRYQVTQFGKPVTLSCSQTLNHNVMYWYQQKSSQAPKLLFHYYDKDFNNEADTPDNFQSRRPNTSFCFLDIRSPGLGDTAMYLCATSREGQINYEQYFGPGTRLTVT.

The J gene is TRBJ1-5, the V gene TRBV4-1, with 7 positions matching TRBD1. The V and J ends lost 1 base and 2 bases, in that order; junction bases with no gene match: 5. Germline CDR1 reads MGHRA; CDR2 reads YSYEKL. The CDR3 sequence is 16 residues long. The CDR3 nucleotides read TGCGCCAGCAGCCAAGTGGAGGGACAGCGCAATCAGCCCCAGCATTTT. Its translation: CASSQVEGQRNQPQHF.

This clone was seen a handful of times. The chain has TRBV14 and TRBJ2-7; D ambiguous. The germline CDR1 and CDR2 sequences are SGHDN and FVKESK. The CDR3 has 12 amino acids. The germline V and J ends were trimmed by 4 bases and 0 bases, with 4 bases remaining between them. The CDR3 spells CASSPSSYEQYF. The CDR3 DNA follows: TGTGCCAGCAGCCCGAGCTCCTACGAGCAGTACTTC.

The chain carries TRBV6-5 and TRBJ2-1, with TRBD1 identical over 10 bases. Looked up from germline, CDR1 is MNHEY and CDR2 is SVGAGI. V was pared by 5 bases and J by 7 bases, with 8 bases of the junction left unmatched. The CDR3 sequence is 15 residues long. The CDR3 spells CASSRTGGLMNEQFF. Here the CDR3 DNA reads TGTGCCAGCAGTAGGACAGGGGGTTTAATGAATGAGCAGTTCTTC.

The CDR3 DNA reads TGTGCCAGCAGCGCCTACTTGGAGGACAGGGGCACAGATACGCAGTATTTT. Translating it yields CASSAYLEDRGTDTQYF. The chain combines TRBV9 with TRBJ2-3; 8 bases line up with TRBD1. The CDR3 runs to 17 residues. Germline V gene lookup returns CDR1 SGDLS and CDR2 YYNGEE. V dropped 3 bases and J dropped 1; count of bases not matched to a gene: 10. Combining the CDR3 with reference TRBV9 and TRBJ2-3 gives the whole variable domain DSGVTQTPKHLITATGQRVTLRCSPRSGDLSVYWYQQSLDQGLQFLIQYYNGEERAKGNILERFSAQQFPDLHSELNLSSLELGDSALYFCASSAYLEDRGTDTQYFGPGTRLTVL.

The rearrangement joins TRBV9 to TRBJ1-2, with D unclear. Germline values: CDR1 SGDLS, CDR2 YYNGEE. Trimming cost V 3 bases and J 9 bases, with 18 bases left between them. CDR3 length equals 14 residues. CDR3 sequence (DNA): TGTGCCAGCAGCGAGGCGGGCACCCCATCAAGCTACACCTTC. Its protein product is CASSEAGTPSSYTF.

The V call is TRBV6-5, the J call TRBJ2-7; 9 bases agree with TRBD1. V lost 0 bases, J lost 3 bases, and 3 bases stayed unmatched. Germline CDR1 and CDR2: MNHEY and SVGAGI. This CDR3 contains 15 residues. CDR3 region: CASSYSQGAHYEQYF. The CDR3 coding sequence is TGTGCCAGCAGTTACTCACAGGGGGCGCACTACGAGCAGTACTTC.

The J gene is TRBJ1-2, the V gene TRBV11-2, with D possibly being TRBD1 (6 bases). From germline, CDR1 is SGHAT and CDR2 FQNNGV. The CDR3 covers 17 residues. V lost 3 bases and J lost 5, with 22 bases in between. CDR3 residues: CASSFKLATGLGYGYTF. The CDR3 nucleotides read TGTGCCAGCAGCTTTAAGCTCGCAACAGGGTTGGGATATGGCTACACCTTC.

The chain recombines TRBV27 with TRBJ1-5, with 7 bases that match TRBD1. The CDR3 is 16 amino acids. Germline CDR1 and CDR2: MNHEY and SMNVEV (reference sequence). The ends lost 5 bases at V and 3 bases at J; junction bases unmatched: 10. The CDR3 region has the DNA TGTGCCAGCAGTCTTACCCAGACAGGGCCCAATCAGCCCCAGCATTTT. It yields the protein CASSLTQTGPNQPQHF.

The V gene is TRBV5-6, the J gene TRBJ1-3; 8 bases line up with TRBD1. J gave up 1 base and V 0 bases, and 9 bases lay outside the gene matches. Germline V gene lookup returns CDR1 SGHDT and CDR2 YYEEEE. This CDR3 has 18 residues. CDR3 region: CASSLDGLQGDSGNTIYF. The CDR3 DNA reads as TGTGCCAGCAGCTTGGATGGGTTACAGGGGGATTCTGGAAACACCATATATTTT.

This chain uses TRBV6-6 with TRBJ1-5; a weak D match, TRBD1 (5 bases). Trimming cost V 5 bases and J 7 bases, with 15 bases left between them. This CDR3 is 14 amino acids long. Germline CDR1 is MNHNY and CDR2 is SVGAGI (reference sequence). This chain's CDR3 is CASSNGGDWQPQHF. The CDR3 DNA reads as TGTGCCAGCAGTAATGGAGGGGACTGGCAGCCCCAGCATTTT.

Regarding this clone: A read error may account for a junction end that differs from germline. This sequence joins TRBV2 and TRBJ2-1; tentative D call: TRBD2 (6 bases). The CDR3 runs to 13 residues. The V gene's germline CDR1 is SNHLY and CDR2 FYNNEI. Here the CDR3 DNA reads TGTGCCAGCAGGCAAAATACCGGGACTCGGGAGATCTTC. Encoded protein: CASRQNTGTREIF.

This clone was observed a single time. The chain couples TRBV7-8 to TRBJ2-2, with TRBD2 identical over 12 bases. This CDR3 is built from 17 residues. Per the germline V gene, CDR1 is SGHVS and CDR2 is FQNEAQ. V lost 5 bases to trimming and J lost 6 bases; unmatched junction nucleotides: 10. The CDR3 spells CASSPLGLAGSSGELFF. The CDR3 DNA sequence: TGTGCCAGCAGCCCTTTAGGACTAGCGGGATCGTCCGGGGAGCTGTTTTTT.

This clone was observed a handful of times. The rearrangement links TRBV7-3 to TRBJ1-2; tentative D call: TRBD1 (5 bases). This CDR3 has 15 amino acids. V lost 2 bases and J 2 bases, leaving 12 bases between the germline ends. CDR1 and CDR2 (germline): SGHTA, FQGTGA. The CDR3 DNA reads TGTGCCAGCAGCTTATCAGCAGGGTTGAACTATGGCTACACCTTC. This sequence encodes CASSLSAGLNYGYTF. Full variable domain (remainder filled in from reference TRBV7-3 and TRBJ1-2): GAGVSQTPSNKVTEKGKYVELRCDPISGHTALYWYRQSLGQGPEFLIYFQGTGAADDSGLPNDRFFAVRPEGSVSTLKIQRTERGDSAVYLCASSLSAGLNYGYTFGSGTRLTVV.

This clone appeared once. As DNA, the CDR3 is TGTGCCAGCAGCTTAGGGTCCCAGCAGACATCCGACACCGGGGAGCTGTTTTTT. It encodes CASSLGSQQTSDTGELFF. This chain uses TRBV13 with TRBJ2-2, with unresolved D. V lost 0 bases and J lost 3, with 17 bases in between. CDR3 length: 18 residues. Per the germline V gene, CDR1 is PRHDT and CDR2 is FYEKMQ (reference sequence).